One TCR beta chain is described in this entry. TCRdb re-analysed the 5' RACE reads in MiXCR, keeping a single row per CDR3 protein. Of 30,000 or so distinct CDR3 sequences in the sample, 7.5% to 9.5% were seen once. The CDR3 is 16 amino acids. In germline, CDR1 is MDHEN, CDR2 SYDVKM. V was pared by 6 bases and J by 5 bases, with 22 bases between. This entry belongs to a study of spatial heterogeneity in lung cancer. Time point meaning: sample taken at primary tumor resection. The authors sequenced whole RNA from tumor, nontumor lung or frozen PBMC without sorting. The specimen was PBMCs, collected at surgery. This clonotype was obtained from a female donor with early-stage non-small cell lung cancer. This chain joins TRBV28 and TRBJ1-2; tentatively, D is TRBD1 (5 bases). The CDR3 loop is CASSSPLGRGPYGYTF. The CDR3 DNA is TGTGCCAGCAGCAGTCCCCTGGGGAGGGGCCCTTATGGCTACACCTTC.